These 2 T cell receptor beta chains were all obtained from the same sample, sequenced in a study of tissue T cells after allogeneic stem cell transplantation (dated by TCRdb to about 2022). Libraries were constructed by the immunoSEQ multiplex PCR assay. TCRdb retrieved this table from immuneACCESS and kept in-frame rearrangements only. Not all clones are present; in checked studies, unresolved V genes account for under half, and no reason is known for the remainder. This sample comprises under 25,000 clones, 72% of them detected only once. The ten largest clones take up around 0.62% of the sample. The sample taken for sequencing was spleen. The receptors derive from a female BALB/c mouse in good health. The MHC haplotype that this mouse strain carries is H2-d.

Comments on this clone: Gene names are mouse gene names. Coverage ceases 1 residue before the CDR3 finishes, and the germline J gene fills in the end. V usage is TRBV31 and J usage is TRBJ1-4; D is uncertain. The CDR3 runs 14 residues. Germline CDR1 and CDR2: GKSSPN and SITVG. V was shortened by 0 bases and J by 0 bases, with 5 bases between the two germline ends. The CDR3: CAWSLDLSNERLFF. CDR3 DNA, as far as it was read: TGTGCCTGGAGTCTGGATCTTTCCAACGAAAGATTATTT.

Only a few counts were recorded for this clone. The germline and genes are mouse ones. Here the CDR3 reads CASSQDLGGYAEQFF. The sequenced CDR3 bases are TGTGCCAGCAGCCAAGATCTGGGGGGGTATGCTGAGCAGTTC. The V gene is TRBV2, the J gene TRBJ2-1; 9 bases fit TRBD2. The read gets to within 1 residue of the CDR3 end, and the germline J gene fills in the rest. CDR3 length equals 15 residues. From germline, CDR1 is LGHNA and CDR2 YSYQKL. J gave up 4 bases and V 0 bases, and 1 base lay outside the gene matches.